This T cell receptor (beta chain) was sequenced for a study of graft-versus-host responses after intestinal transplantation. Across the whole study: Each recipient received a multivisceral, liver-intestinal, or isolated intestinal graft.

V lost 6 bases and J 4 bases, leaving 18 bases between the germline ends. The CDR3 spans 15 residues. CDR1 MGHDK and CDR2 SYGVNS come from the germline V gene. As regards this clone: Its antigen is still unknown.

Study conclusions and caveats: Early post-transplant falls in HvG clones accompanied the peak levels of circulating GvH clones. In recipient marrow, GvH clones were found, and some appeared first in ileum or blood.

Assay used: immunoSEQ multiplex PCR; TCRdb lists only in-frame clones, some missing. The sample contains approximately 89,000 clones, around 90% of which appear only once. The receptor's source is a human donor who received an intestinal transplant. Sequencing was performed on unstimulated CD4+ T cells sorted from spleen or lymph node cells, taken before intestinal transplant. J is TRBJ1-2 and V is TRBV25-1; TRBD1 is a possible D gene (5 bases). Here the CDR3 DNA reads TGTGCCAGCAGCCCTACGGGGGTTACCACCTATGGCTACACCTTC. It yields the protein CASSPTGVTTYGYTF.